These 13 T cell receptor beta chains originate from one sample sequenced in a study of T cell responses to AZD1222 COVID-19 vaccine. The protocol was immunoSEQ multiplex PCR, while the TCRdb copy is restricted to in-frame clones and leaves out a portion. Of some 97,000 clones in the sample, around 87% were seen once. This material consisted of peripheral blood, taken on day 0 of MenACWY control vaccination. These TCRs come from an adult in good health.

This clone appeared once. The rearrangement uses TRBV7-9 and TRBJ1-6; 7 positions match TRBD1. The CDR3 loop spans 15 amino acids. V was clipped by 1 base and J by 5 bases; unmatched bases: 2. Germline V lookup: CDR1 SEHNR, CDR2 FQNEAQ (reference sequence). DNA for the CDR3: TGTGCCAGCAGCTTAGAGGGGGCCAATAATTCACCCCTCCACTTT. Protein: CASSLEGANNSPLHF.

The J gene is TRBJ1-4, the V gene TRBV2; D ambiguous. The CDR3 sequence is 13 residues long. Germline V gene sequence: CDR1 SNHLY, CDR2 FYNNEI. Trimming shortened V by 7 bases and J by 7 bases, and 13 bases separated the two germline ends. In nucleotides, the CDR3 is TGTGCCAGCAACGGTCACAGAACTGAAAAACTGTTTTTT. Protein sequence: CASNGHRTEKLFF.

The V gene is TRBV7-9, the J gene TRBJ2-2, with 8 bases fitting TRBD1. The CDR3 length is 16 residues. The V gene's germline CDR1 is SEHNR and CDR2 FQNEAQ (reference sequence). V shed 2 bases, J shed 2 bases, and the junction held 4 bases outside the gene matches. The CDR3 DNA is TGTGCCAGCAGCTTAAGTGGACAGGGTAACACCGGGGAGCTGTTTTTT. Translating it yields CASSLSGQGNTGELFF.

The J gene is TRBJ2-7, the V gene TRBV3-1 (or the pseudogene TRBV3-2), with TRBD2 identical over 15 bases. Germline loops: CDR1 LGHDT, CDR2 YNNKEL (reference sequence). This CDR3 spans 14 amino acids. Unmatched junction bases numbered 2, after V lost 9 bases and J lost 2 bases. In nucleotides, the CDR3 is TGTGCCAGTGGACTAGCGGGAGGGACCTACGAGCAGTACTTC. The encoded protein is CASGLAGGTYEQYF.

V gene TRBV18 combines with J gene TRBJ1-6; D may be TRBD1 (5 bases). CDR3 size: 17 residues. The V gene's germline CDR1 is KGHSH and CDR2 LQKENI. Trimming took 3 bases from V and 2 from J, leaving 14 bases between them. DNA for the CDR3: TGTGCCAGCTCACCGGTGCAGGGAAGGGCCTATAATTCACCCCTCCACTTT. Residues: CASSPVQGRAYNSPLHF.

This chain joins TRBV30 and TRBJ1-1; no definite D call. Germline values: CDR1 GTSNPN, CDR2 SVGIG (reference sequence). V shed 4 bases and J shed 0 bases, with 9 bases lying between them. This CDR3 comprises 13 residues. CDR3: CAWTKSMNTEAFF. For the CDR3, the DNA is TGTGCCTGGACCAAAAGCATGAACACTGAAGCTTTCTTT. The complete variable domain, with remaining parts taken from reference TRBV30 and TRBJ1-1, reads SQTIHQWPATLVQPVGSPLSLECTVEGTSNPNLYWYRQAAGRGLQLLFYSVGIGQISSEVPQNLSASRPQDRQFILSSKKLLLSDSGFYLCAWTKSMNTEAFFGQGTRLTVV.

This rearrangement joins TRBV19 to TRBJ1-1; possibly TRBD1 for D (6 bases). The V and J ends lost 4 bases and 4 bases respectively, with 13 bases between them. Germline V gene lookup returns CDR1 LNHDA and CDR2 SQIVND (reference sequence). The CDR3 length is 14 residues. The CDR3 DNA reads as TGTGCCAGTAGTAAGGCCGGGGGCCCCACTGAAGCTTTCTTT. Translation: CASSKAGGPTEAFF.

The V and J genes are TRBV4-3 and TRBJ2-1; TRBD1 might be the D (6 bases). V lost 3 bases to trimming and J lost 5 bases, with 17 bases between them. The CDR3 has 16 residues. Germline values: CDR1 LGHNA, CDR2 YSLEER. CDR3 region: CASSQQTGFPDNEQFF. The CDR3 nucleotides are TGCGCCAGCAGCCAGCAGACAGGTTTTCCCGACAATGAGCAGTTCTTC.

The chain joins TRBV4-1 to TRBJ1-4; tentative D call: TRBD1 (5 bases). Germline V gene lookup returns CDR1 MGHRA and CDR2 YSYEKL. The V gene lost 2 bases and the J gene lost 12 bases, with 25 bases spanning the gap. This CDR3 has 17 amino acids. The CDR3 DNA reads TGCGCCAGCAGCCAACCTATGGGACCGACCTTGAGGAACGAACTGTTTTTT. It translates to CASSQPMGPTLRNELFF.

The chain uses TRBV5-1 and TRBJ1-1; no reliable D call. Looked up from germline, CDR1 is SGHRS and CDR2 is YFSETQ. The CDR3 contains 13 residues. The ends were cut back, 0 bases at V and 3 bases at J, with 6 bases in the middle. The CDR3 region is CASSLEIDTEAFF. CDR3 bases: TGCGCCAGCAGCTTGGAGATAGACACTGAAGCTTTCTTT.

The chain combines TRBV10-2 with TRBJ2-7, with 10 bases identical to TRBD1. The CDR3 consists of 13 residues. The junction had 8 bases not matched to a gene; V was cut back by 8 bases and J by 7 bases. Germline lookup yields CDR1 WSHSY and CDR2 SAAADI. The CDR3 DNA reads TGCGCCAGCGGACAGGGGGGCCCCCGGGAGCAGTACTTC. Encoded protein: CASGQGGPREQYF.

The rearrangement links TRBV7-2 to TRBJ1-5; 8 nucleotides align to TRBD1. J lost 3 bases, V lost 5 bases, and 6 bases had no gene match. Germline V lookup: CDR1 SGHTA, CDR2 FQGNSA. The CDR3 length is 15 residues. The DNA of the CDR3 is TGTGCCAGCAGCCAGCGGACAGGGCACAATCAGCCCCAGCATTTT. It yields the protein CASSQRTGHNQPQHF.

This clone was observed a handful of times. The chain couples TRBV7-2 to TRBJ2-5; D perhaps matches TRBD1 (6 bases). CDR3 length: 14 residues. Per germline, CDR1 SGHTA and CDR2 FQGNSA. Between the trimmed V and J ends, which lost 5 bases and 1 base, there was a span of 11 bases. Here the CDR3 DNA reads TGTGCCAGCAGCCTACTAGGGGGCCAAGAGACCCAGTACTTC. Residues: CASSLLGGQETQYF.